The text below deals with one T cell receptor (beta chain). These data originate in a study of T cell changes during pregnancy in multiple sclerosis. The table came from immunoSEQ multiplex PCR; TCRdb's copy has only in-frame clones and leaves some out. The sample gives 100,000 or so clones, approximately 93% of which show up once; over 0.85% is in the top ten. Source: peripheral blood, taken after pregnancy. This sequence originates from a female donor with multiple sclerosis, enrolled in a pregnancy study.

The CDR3 region has the DNA TGTGCCAGCAGTGGGATGAACAGGGTTCGCGACGAGCAGTACTTC. This translates into CASSGMNRVRDEQYF. The chain couples TRBV2 to TRBJ2-7; the D gene is possibly TRBD1 (6 bases). The germline CDR1 and CDR2 sequences are SNHLY and FYNNEI. The length of the CDR3 is 15 residues. The ends were cut back, 4 bases at V and 5 bases at J, with 18 bases in the middle.